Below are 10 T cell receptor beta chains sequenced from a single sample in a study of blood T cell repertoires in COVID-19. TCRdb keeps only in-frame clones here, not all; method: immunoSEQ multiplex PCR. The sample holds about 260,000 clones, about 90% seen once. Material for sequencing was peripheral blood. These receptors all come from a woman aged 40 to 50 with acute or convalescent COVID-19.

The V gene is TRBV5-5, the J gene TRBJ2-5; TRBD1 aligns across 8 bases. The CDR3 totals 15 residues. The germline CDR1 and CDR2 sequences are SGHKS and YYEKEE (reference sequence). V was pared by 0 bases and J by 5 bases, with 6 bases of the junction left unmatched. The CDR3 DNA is TGTGCCAGCAGCTTGGGACAGGGGATGTCCGAGACCCAGTACTTC. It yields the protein CASSLGQGMSETQYF.

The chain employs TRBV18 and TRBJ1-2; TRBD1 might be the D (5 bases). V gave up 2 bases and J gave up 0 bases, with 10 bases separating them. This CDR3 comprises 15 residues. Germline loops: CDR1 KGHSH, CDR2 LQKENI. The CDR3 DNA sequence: TGTGCCAGCTCACCAGCGCAGGGCGCTAACTATGGCTACACCTTC. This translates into CASSPAQGANYGYTF.

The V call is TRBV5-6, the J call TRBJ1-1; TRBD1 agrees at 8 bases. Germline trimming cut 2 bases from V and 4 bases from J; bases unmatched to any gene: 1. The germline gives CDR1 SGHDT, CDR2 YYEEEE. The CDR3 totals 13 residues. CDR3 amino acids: CASSFGQGTEAFF. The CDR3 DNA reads TGTGCCAGCAGCTTCGGACAGGGCACTGAAGCTTTCTTT.

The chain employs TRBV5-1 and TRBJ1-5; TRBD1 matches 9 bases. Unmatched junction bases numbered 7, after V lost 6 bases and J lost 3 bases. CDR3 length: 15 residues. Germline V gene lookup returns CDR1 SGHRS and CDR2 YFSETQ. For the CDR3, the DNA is TGCGCCAGCAAACCCGGGACAGGGATCAATCAGCCCCAGCATTTT. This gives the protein CASKPGTGINQPQHF.

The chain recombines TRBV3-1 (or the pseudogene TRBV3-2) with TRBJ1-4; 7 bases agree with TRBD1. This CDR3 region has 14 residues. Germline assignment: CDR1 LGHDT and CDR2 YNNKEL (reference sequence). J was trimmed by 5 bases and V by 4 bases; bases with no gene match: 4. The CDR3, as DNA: TGTGCCAGCAGCCCAGGGACAGCCAATGAAAAACTGTTTTTT. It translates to CASSPGTANEKLFF.

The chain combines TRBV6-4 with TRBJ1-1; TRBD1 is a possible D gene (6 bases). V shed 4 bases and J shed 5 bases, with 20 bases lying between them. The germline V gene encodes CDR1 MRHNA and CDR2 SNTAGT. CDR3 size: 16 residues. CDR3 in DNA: TGTGCCAGCAGTGCAACTGCGGCGGGGGCGCGAACTGAAGCTTTCTTT. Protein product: CASSATAAGARTEAFF.

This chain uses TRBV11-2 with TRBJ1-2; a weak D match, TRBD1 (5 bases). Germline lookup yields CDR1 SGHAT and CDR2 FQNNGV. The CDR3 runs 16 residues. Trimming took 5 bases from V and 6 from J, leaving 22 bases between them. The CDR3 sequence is CASSPVGRGIKHGYTF. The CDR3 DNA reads TGTGCCAGCAGCCCCGTCGGTAGGGGAATTAAACATGGCTACACCTTC.

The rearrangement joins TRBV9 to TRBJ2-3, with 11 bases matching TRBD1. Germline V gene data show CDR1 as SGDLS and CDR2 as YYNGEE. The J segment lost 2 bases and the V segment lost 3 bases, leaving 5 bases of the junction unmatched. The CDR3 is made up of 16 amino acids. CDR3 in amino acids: CASSGGTGGVTDTQYF. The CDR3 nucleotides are TGTGCCAGCAGCGGGGGGACAGGGGGTGTCACAGATACGCAGTATTTT. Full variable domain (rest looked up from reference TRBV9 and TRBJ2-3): DSGVTQTPKHLITATGQRVTLRCSPRSGDLSVYWYQQSLDQGLQFLIQYYNGEERAKGNILERFSAQQFPDLHSELNLSSLELGDSALYFCASSGGTGGVTDTQYFGPGTRLTVL.

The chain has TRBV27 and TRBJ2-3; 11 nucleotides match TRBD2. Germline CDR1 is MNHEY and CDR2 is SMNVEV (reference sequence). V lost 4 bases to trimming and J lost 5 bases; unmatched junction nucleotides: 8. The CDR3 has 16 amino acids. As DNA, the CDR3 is TGTGCCAGCAGTTCAGTAGCGGGGGGGCAATTAGATACGCAGTATTTT. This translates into CASSSVAGGQLDTQYF.

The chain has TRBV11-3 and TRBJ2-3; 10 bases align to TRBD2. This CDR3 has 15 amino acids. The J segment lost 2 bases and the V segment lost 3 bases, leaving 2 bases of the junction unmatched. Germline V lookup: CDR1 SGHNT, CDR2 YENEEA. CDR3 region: CASSLTSGYTDTQYF. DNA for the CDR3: TGTGCCAGCAGCTTGACTAGCGGGTACACAGATACGCAGTATTTT. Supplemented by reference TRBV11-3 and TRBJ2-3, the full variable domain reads EAGVVQSPRYKIIEKKQPVAFWCNPISGHNTLYWYLQNLGQGPELLIRYENEEAVDDSQLPKDRFSAERLKGVDSTLKIQPAELGDSAVYLCASSLTSGYTDTQYFGPGTRLTVL.